Below, one TCR beta chain is given with its context. Its antigen is still unknown. Clones were sequenced by immunoSEQ multiplex PCR, and TCRdb holds only the in-frame ones, with some missing. Of approximately 150,000 clones listed, roughly 93% are singletons. These data come from a study of T cell responses to AZD1222 COVID-19 vaccine. Study conclusions and caveats: Only a handful of AZD1222 recipients, several in all, had baseline seropositivity. Spike-specific TCR depth and breadth grew after two AZD1222 doses.

CDR3 size: 18 residues. Germline V gene data show CDR1 as SGHAT and CDR2 as FQNNGV. V lost 5 bases and J lost 5; bases outside the gene matches: 17. This chain uses TRBV11-2 with TRBJ2-2; 7 positions agree with TRBD2. This TCR came from an adult who received the AZD1222 COVID-19 vaccine. The sample in question was peripheral blood, obtained 28 days after the second AZD1222 dose. The DNA for the CDR3 is TGTGCCAGCAGCGCAAGACTACCCCTTGCGGGGGTGACCGGGGAGCTGTTTTTT. It translates to CASSARLPLAGVTGELFF.